Below, one TCR beta chain is given with its context. Its target antigen remains unknown. One base away there is no much larger clone; base qualities are not given. These data originate in a study of blood T cell repertoires in COVID-19 (dated by TCRdb to 2020 to 2021). Background on the whole study: The collaborator samples originated in the United States, Italy and Spain and spanned the acute and convalescent phases of COVID-19. The prospective study material was composed of cDNA or gDNA derived from T cells, B-cell-depleted T cells, or PBMCs. Subjects who had been exposed to COVID-19, were actively infected with it, or had recovered from it provided the deeply sampled blood TCRbeta repertoires that made up the dataset. The repertoires were released in a freely available public database meant as a resource for research on the immune response to SARS-CoV-2. The samples were drawn from two sources: the first 160 participants of the ongoing ImmuneRACE study, and about 1,300 subjects contributed by 6 global collaborators. Nearly every sample came with metadata listing a de-identified subject ID, COVID-19 status, age in years and sex. Where available, HLA class I and class II types were taken from metadata supplied by the sample provider and were not determined by assay-based typing.

The study at large found these results: The quantity of clinical and demographic metadata differed by source and by participant and was supplied without curation.

The immunoSEQ Assay, a bias-controlled multiplex PCR, was used to amplify TCRbeta CDR3 regions from genomic DNA. The paper's data handling went like this. The number of nucleated cells in each sample was estimated by amplification of reference gene primers within the assay. Sequence reads were collapsed and filtered to measure the absolute abundance of every unique TCRbeta CDR3 rearrangement. Productive Simpson clonality was computed per sample as the square root of Simpson's diversity index over productive rearrangements. TCRdb retrieved this table from immuneACCESS and kept in-frame rearrangements only. Not all clones are present; in checked studies, unresolved V genes account for under half, and no reason is known for the remainder. The V and J calls and clone size come from that table; D and trimming were worked out from the DNA. The sample profile shows around 110,000 clones; 90% of them were found once. 1.8% of the sample is in the top ten clones.

Including cysteine and phenylalanine, the CDR3 has 11 amino acids. The DNA shown is the 33-base CDR3, in frame from base 1. V is cut by 9 bases and J by 4 bases, and the space between the germline ends is 10 bases. The germline V gene sets CDR1 to MNHEY and CDR2 to SVGEGT. Each collaborating institution followed its own protocols to collect whole blood in K2EDTA tubes. For TCRbeta analysis, collaborator samples were shipped as frozen whole blood, as isolated PBMCs, or as DNA extracted from either sample type. The sequenced material came from peripheral blood. Recombination joined TRBV6-2 or TRBV6-3 with TRBJ2-7; no D gene can be assigned with confidence. The TCR comes from a human donor with active COVID-19. The donor label of this sample is uncertain. Here the CDR3 is given as CASSNSYEQYF. The DNA sequence is TGTGCCAGTAGCAACTCGTACGAGCAGTACTTC.